This TCR beta chain was captured in a study of OX40 agonist ivuxolimab in advanced cancers. Generated by immunoSEQ multiplex PCR, the TCRdb table keeps only in-frame clones and is missing some. The sample has 90,000 or so clones; over 75% are singletons. V lost 5 bases and J lost 1, with 8 bases in between. The germline V gene has CDR1 SEHNR and CDR2 FQNEAQ (reference sequence). CDR3 length: 14 amino acids. The V and J genes are TRBV7-9 and TRBJ1-4; a weak D match, TRBD1 (6 bases). The starting material was CD4+ or CD8+ T cells sorted from blood, obtained in a trial of the OX40 agonist ivuxolimab. This TCR was sampled from an adult with an advanced solid tumor such as melanoma, head and neck, liver or kidney cancer. CDR3 amino acids: CASSAGVTNEKLFF. In DNA, the CDR3 is TGTGCCAGCAGCGCAGGGGTAACTAATGAAAAACTGTTTTTT.